This T cell receptor (beta chain) derives from a study of blood T cell repertoires in COVID-19. Study details: The United States, Italy and Spain provided the acute and convalescent COVID-19 samples. PBMCs, B-cell-depleted T cells, or T cells provided the cDNA or gDNA that made up the material.

Looked up from germline, CDR1 is MNHEY and CDR2 is SMNVEV (reference sequence). This CDR3 spans 14 amino acids. V lost 8 bases, J lost 6 bases, and 9 bases stayed unmatched. In the original analysis: Using reference gene primer amplification, nucleated cell counts were estimated. Profiling relied on immunoSEQ multiplex PCR, and the TCRdb table lists in-frame clones only, not all of them. Clone size and V and J calls were adopted from that table, with D and trimming inferred from the DNA. Of 400,000 to 500,000 clones in the sample, around nine tenths were seen once. All exposed participants met a person with COVID-19 within 2 weeks before entering the study.

The V gene is TRBV27, the J gene TRBJ1-2; 10 bases are shared with TRBD1. The sample consisted of PBMCs or T cells enriched from blood (not recorded which). This clonotype was sampled from a woman aged 18 to 35 who had been exposed to COVID-19. The CDR3 DNA is TGTGCCAGCTCCGTAGGACAGGGGGGGGATGGCTACACCTTC. Translating gives CASSVGQGGDGYTF.